Listed here are 27 T cell receptor beta chains from one sample, sequenced in a study of cytomegalovirus exposure and HLA in healthy donors. Both 60 Vbeta primers and 13 Jbeta primers went into the PCR. The repertoire was sequenced with immunoSEQ multiplex PCR; TCRdb's copy has only in-frame clones and lacks some. The sample comprises 75,000 to 90,000 clones, over 9% of which are singletons, and around 25% rests with the top ten. The sample taken for sequencing was PBMCs. These receptors were taken from a man in his fifties or sixties in good health and CMV-seropositive.

The CDR3 DNA reads as TGTGCCAGCAGTTACTATGCGGTCCTCTCGAGGGAGCAGTACTTC. As protein: CASSYYAVLSREQYF. The genes are TRBV6-5 and TRBJ2-7; the D is unclear. CDR1 MNHEY and CDR2 SVGAGI come from the germline V gene. The CDR3 totals 15 residues. With 1 base removed from V and 7 bases from J, the gap between germline ends came to 17 bases.

This clone was observed a handful of times. The chain employs TRBV7-2 and TRBJ2-7, with TRBD2 matching 14 bases. Germline loops: CDR1 SGHTA, CDR2 FQGNSA. This CDR3 has 15 amino acids. V lost 4 bases to trimming and J lost 6 bases; unmatched junction nucleotides: 5. The CDR3 loop is CASSYGLAGGVEQYF. The CDR3 DNA sequence: TGTGCCAGCAGCTACGGACTAGCGGGAGGTGTCGAGCAGTACTTC.

The CDR3 coding sequence is TGTGCCTCCGGGGGGGAAGTACGGACTGAAGCTTTCTTT. Its translation: CASGGEVRTEAFF. The chain employs TRBV6-5 and TRBJ1-1; TRBD1 might be the D (5 bases). The CDR3 has 13 amino acids. Germline-derived CDR1 and CDR2 are MNHEY and SVGAGI. V shed 11 bases and J shed 5 bases, with 18 bases lying between them.

This clone was found a few times. This sequence joins TRBV4-2 and TRBJ2-1, with 11 bases that match TRBD2. The CDR3 sequence is 17 residues long. Germline CDR1 LGHNA, CDR2 YNFKEQ. V was pared by 0 bases and J by 8 bases, with 9 bases of the junction left unmatched. CDR3 amino acids: CASSQDYSGRVMDEQFF. As DNA, the CDR3 is TGTGCCAGCAGCCAAGATTATAGCGGGAGGGTTATGGATGAGCAGTTCTTC.

Details on this clone: Sequence at one end of the junction differs from germline and may be a read error. The gene calls are TRBV30 and TRBJ2-7, with TRBD1 matching over 11 bases. This CDR3 is 11 amino acids long. The germline V gene encodes CDR1 GTSNPN and CDR2 SVGIG (reference sequence). Here the CDR3 reads CAWSVGTGGLF. The CDR3 nucleotides read TGTGCCTGGAGTGTTGGGACAGGGGGTTTGTTC.

The chain links TRBV9 to TRBJ2-3; D gene unclear. Germline lookup yields CDR1 SGDLS and CDR2 YYNGEE. The CDR3 is 15 amino acids. Trimming took 0 bases from V and 6 from J, leaving 14 bases between them. The CDR3 reads CASSVGSLVSDTQYF. CDR3 coding DNA: TGTGCCAGCAGCGTAGGATCCCTAGTCTCGGATACGCAGTATTTT.

This clone appeared a few times. A much bigger clone sits one base away, suggesting this may be a read error. The chain carries TRBV7-9 and TRBJ1-1; D is ambiguous. Trimming took 1 base from V and 1 from J, leaving 4 bases between them. Germline loops: CDR1 SEHNR, CDR2 FQNEAQ (reference sequence). The length of the CDR3 is 13 residues. DNA of the CDR3: TGTGCCAGCAGCTTAGACAGGAACACTGAAGCTTTCTTT. Translated: CASSLDRNTEAFF.

This clone came up a few times. CDR3 amino acids: CASSVGKAAGNTIYF. Written as DNA, the CDR3 is TGTGCCAGCAGCGTAGGAAAGGCGGCTGGAAACACCATATATTTT. This chain joins TRBV9 and TRBJ1-3, with unresolved D. The CDR3 has 15 amino acids. Trimming left V 0 bases short and J 2 bases short, with 9 bases between. Germline CDR1 and CDR2: SGDLS and YYNGEE.

There are a few counts of this clone. The rearrangement joins TRBV4-2 to TRBJ2-1; D is unresolved. The CDR3 spans 13 residues. V lost 3 bases and J 7 bases, leaving 10 bases between the germline ends. Germline V CDR1 and CDR2: LGHNA, YNFKEQ. Here the CDR3 reads CASSHSGGNEQFF. CDR3 nucleotide sequence: TGTGCCAGCAGCCATTCGGGTGGGAATGAGCAGTTCTTC.

The CDR3 region has the DNA TGCGCCAGCAGCCAAGATAGCATCCCGGGTAGCAATCAGCCCCAGCATTTT. It yields the protein CASSQDSIPGSNQPQHF. The V gene is TRBV4-1, the J gene TRBJ1-5; D not certain. Trimming removed 0 bases from V and 0 bases from J, with 12 bases in between. Looked up from germline, CDR1 is MGHRA and CDR2 is YSYEKL. The CDR3 has 17 residues.

The V and J genes are TRBV7-3 and TRBJ2-3, with D possibly matching TRBD1 (5 bases). The CDR3 has 15 residues. Germline loops: CDR1 SGHTA, CDR2 FQGTGA. Trimming removed 4 bases from V and 1 base from J, with 12 bases in between. The CDR3 reads CASSSSSRGTDTQYF. The CDR3 nucleotides are TGTGCCAGCAGCTCCTCGAGCAGGGGCACAGATACGCAGTATTTT.

This clone has only a few counts. The chain employs TRBV27 and TRBJ2-7; maybe TRBD1 (5 bases). This CDR3 comprises 15 residues. CDR1 MNHEY and CDR2 SMNVEV come from the germline V gene (reference sequence). Trimming stripped 6 bases from V and 0 bases from J, with 15 bases between. The CDR3 DNA follows: TGTGCCAGCAGCCTCAGTATCGACAGCTCCTACGAGCAGTACGTC. Translating it yields CASSLSIDSSYEQYV.

V gene TRBV11-3 combines with J gene TRBJ2-5; 14 bases are a match to TRBD2. Germline CDR1 is SGHNT and CDR2 is YENEEA. The CDR3 sequence is 18 residues long. With 5 bases clipped from V and 2 bases from J, the junction kept 10 bases outside the gene matches. CDR3: CASSPRTSGGTKQETQYF. CDR3 in DNA: TGTGCCAGCAGCCCTAGGACTAGCGGGGGGACCAAACAAGAGACCCAGTACTTC.

The genes are TRBV7-9 and TRBJ2-2; the match to TRBD1 covers 8 bases. This CDR3 has 16 amino acids. The trim removed 5 bases at V and 3 bases at J, leaving 8 bases unmatched. Germline-derived CDR1 and CDR2 are SEHNR and FQNEAQ (reference sequence). The CDR3, as DNA: TGTGCCAGCAGCCCCCTCCAGGGGGCAGACACCGGGGAGCTGTTTTTT. It encodes CASSPLQGADTGELFF.

This clone was observed a handful of times. The chain is built from TRBV28 and TRBJ1-1; tentative D call: TRBD1 (6 bases). In germline, CDR1 is MDHEN, CDR2 SYDVKM. The CDR3 is 16 amino acids. The germline V and J ends were trimmed by 2 bases and 3 bases, with 16 bases remaining between them. The DNA for the CDR3 is TGTGCCAGCAGTTTAAGCGGGACACCCAAGGACACTGAAGCTTTCTTT. Translation gives CASSLSGTPKDTEAFF.

This chain joins TRBV7-6 and TRBJ1-3; D is unresolved. Trimming took 1 base from V and 8 from J, leaving 6 bases between them. Per the germline V gene, CDR1 is SGHVS and CDR2 is FNYEAQ. The CDR3 covers 12 residues. The CDR3 nucleotides read TGTGCCAGCAGCTTAGTAGAGGACACCATATATTTT. Translating gives CASSLVEDTIYF.

In this sample, this clone turned up a few times. The chain couples TRBV6-4 to TRBJ1-1; D possibly corresponds to TRBD1 (5 bases). The V and J ends lost 4 bases and 5 bases respectively, with 11 bases between them. The germline V gene encodes CDR1 MRHNA and CDR2 SNTAGT. CDR3 length equals 13 residues. In nucleotides, the CDR3 is TGTGCCAGCAGTGGGGACGGAGGGACTGAAGCTTTCTTT. Translated: CASSGDGGTEAFF.

This clone has just a few counts. This chain links TRBV19 with TRBJ1-2; D unresolved. The CDR3 totals 14 residues. The V end lost 3 bases, the J end lost 2 bases, and 10 bases lay between the germline ends. CDR1 is LNHDA and CDR2 is SQIVND in the germline V gene (reference sequence). CDR3 sequence (DNA): TGTGCCAGTAGTATTGGCACGGGGAACTATGGCTACACCTTC. This sequence encodes CASSIGTGNYGYTF.

V is TRBV7-8 and J is TRBJ1-1; possibly TRBD1 for D (5 bases). Germline V CDR1 and CDR2: SGHVS, FQNEAQ. V was cut by 5 bases and J by 3 bases, with 19 bases left in between. This CDR3 has 16 residues. CDR3 bases: TGTGCCAGCAGCCAGGACATTTCCCCGTGGGACACTGAAGCTTTCTTT. Amino acid sequence: CASSQDISPWDTEAFF.

V is TRBV19 and J is TRBJ1-1, with D maybe TRBD1 (6 bases). The germline gives CDR1 LNHDA, CDR2 SQIVND (reference sequence). This CDR3 has 15 residues. V was trimmed by 6 bases and J by 4 bases, leaving 18 bases between them. The CDR3 region has the DNA TGTGCCAGTAGCCGCAACGTGGGGGCGTTCACTGAAGCTTTCTTT. Its protein is CASSRNVGAFTEAFF. Based on the CDR3 plus reference TRBV19 and TRBJ1-1, the full variable domain is DGGITQSPKYLFRKEGQNVTLSCEQNLNHDAMYWYRQDPGQGLRLIYYSQIVNDFQKGDIAEGYSVSREKKESFPLTVTSAQKNPTAFYLCASSRNVGAFTEAFFGQGTRLTVV.

The chain is built from TRBV5-6 and TRBJ2-5, with 8 bases aligning to TRBD1. The J call could be wrong; TRBJ2-7 is a better fit for the DNA end. CDR3 length: 14 amino acids. Germline V lookup: CDR1 SGHDT, CDR2 YYEEEE. CDR3 nucleotides: TGTGCCAGCAGCCCTGGACAGGGCGCCTACGAGCAGTACTTC. Its protein product is CASSPGQGAYEQYF.

The rearrangement links TRBV5-6 to TRBJ1-5; D unclear. The CDR3 extends over 13 amino acids. With 2 bases removed from V and 5 bases from J, the gap between germline ends came to 8 bases. Per the germline V gene, CDR1 is SGHDT and CDR2 is YYEEEE. CDR3 sequence: CASSFQEHQPQHF. The CDR3 nucleotides read TGTGCCAGCAGCTTCCAAGAGCATCAGCCCCAGCATTTT.

The rearrangement links TRBV27 to TRBJ2-7, with 9 bases matching TRBD1. CDR3 size: 14 residues. Unmatched junction bases numbered 9, after V lost 6 bases and J lost 6 bases. Germline loops: CDR1 MNHEY, CDR2 SMNVEV (reference sequence). CDR3 protein: CASSAGTGWAEQYF. In DNA form, the CDR3 reads TGTGCCAGCAGCGCCGGGACAGGGTGGGCCGAGCAGTACTTC.

Only a few counts were recorded for this clone. V usage is TRBV21-1 and J usage is TRBJ2-2; TRBD2 is the table's D call, not checked against the DNA. TRBV21-1 is noted as a pseudogene. CDR3 size: 18 residues. For the CDR3, the DNA is TGTGCCAGCAGCAAGGACAGGACTAGCGCCGGTCCCTCGGGGGAGCTGTTTTTT. Amino acid sequence: CASSKDRTSAGPSGELFF.

This clone was seen more than once but under ten times. The chain joins TRBV4-2 to TRBJ2-7, with D possibly matching TRBD2 (5 bases). Trimming stripped 9 bases from V and 3 bases from J, with 15 bases between. Germline V gene data show CDR1 as LGHNA and CDR2 as YNFKEQ. This CDR3 has 13 amino acids. This CDR3 is CASSYGGLYEQYF. The DNA for the CDR3 is TGTGCCAGTAGCTATGGCGGGCTCTACGAGCAGTACTTC.

The gene calls are TRBV11-2 and TRBJ1-1; D is unresolved. CDR3 length: 14 residues. From germline, CDR1 is SGHAT and CDR2 FQNNGV. V was clipped by 5 bases and J by 0 bases, with 10 bases between them. DNA of the CDR3: TGTGCCAGCAGCCCCGGAGTTGTGAACACTGAAGCTTTCTTT. It specifies CASSPGVVNTEAFF.

The rearrangement joins TRBV7-8 to TRBJ1-5, with TRBD1 as a possible D gene (5 bases). CDR3 size: 16 residues. Germline V gives CDR1 SGHVS, CDR2 FQNEAQ. The V end was cut by 1 base, the J end by 1 base, with 11 bases between. CDR3 region: CASSLDRTRSNQPQHF. The DNA for the CDR3 is TGTGCCAGCAGCTTAGACAGGACCCGAAGCAATCAGCCCCAGCATTTT.